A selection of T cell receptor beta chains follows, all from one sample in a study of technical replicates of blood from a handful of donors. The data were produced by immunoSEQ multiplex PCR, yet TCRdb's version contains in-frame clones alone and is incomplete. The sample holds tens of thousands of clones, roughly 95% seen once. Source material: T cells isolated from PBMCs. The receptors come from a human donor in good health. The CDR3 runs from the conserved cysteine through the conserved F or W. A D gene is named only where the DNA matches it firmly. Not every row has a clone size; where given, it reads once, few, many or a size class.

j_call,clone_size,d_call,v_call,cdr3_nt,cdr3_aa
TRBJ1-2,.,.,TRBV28,TGTGCCAGCAGGGGCTACAGGTACTATGGCTACACCTTC,CASRGYRYYGYTF
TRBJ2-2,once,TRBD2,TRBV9,TGTGCCAGCAGCGTAGTAGGGACTAGCACCGGGGAGCTGTTTTTT,CASSVVGTSTGELFF
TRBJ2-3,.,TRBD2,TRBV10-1,TGCGCCAGCAGTGAGTCCACTAGCGGGGGGGCCACAGATACGCAGTATTTT,CASSESTSGGATDTQYF
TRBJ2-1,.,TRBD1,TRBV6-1,TGTGCCAGCAGTGAGTTACCGGGGACAGGGAGTAATGAGCAGTTCTTC,CASSELPGTGSNEQFF
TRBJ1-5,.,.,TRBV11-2,TGTGCCAGCAGCGTGGGGGGGCCCCAGCATTTT,CASSVGGPQHF
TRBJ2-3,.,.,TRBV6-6,TGTGCCAGCAGCCTAGGGAGCGGCACAGATACGCAGTATTTT,CASSLGSGTDTQYF
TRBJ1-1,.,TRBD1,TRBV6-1,TGTGCCAGCAGTGTTGGGACAGGGGCGAACACTGAAGCTTTCTTT,CASSVGTGANTEAFF
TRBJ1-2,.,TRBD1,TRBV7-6,TGTGCCAGCAGCTTAGAGACAGGGGCTAACTATGGCTACACCTTC,CASSLETGANYGYTF
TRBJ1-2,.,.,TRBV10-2,TGCGCCAGCAGTGAGTCGTTAGGGGCTCATAACTATGGCTACACCTTC,CASSESLGAHNYGYTF
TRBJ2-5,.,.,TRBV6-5,TGTGCCAGCAGTTACGAAAGACAGTGGCAAGAGACCCAGTACTTC,CASSYERQWQETQYF
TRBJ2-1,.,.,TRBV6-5,TGTGCCAGCAGTTACAATCAGGGCAATGAGCAGTTCTTC,CASSYNQGNEQFF
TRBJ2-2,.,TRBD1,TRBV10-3,TGTGCCATCACCCCAGGGGGCACCGGGGAGCTGTTTTTT,CAITPGGTGELFF
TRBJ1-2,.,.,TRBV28,TGTGCCAGCAGCCGGACAGTAGATTACTATGGCTACACCTTC,CASSRTVDYYGYTF
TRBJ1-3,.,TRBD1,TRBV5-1,TGCGCCAGCAGCTTGGGAGACAGGGCGTTCTCTGGAAACACCATATATTTT,CASSLGDRAFSGNTIYF
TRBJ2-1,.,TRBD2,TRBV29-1,TGCAGCGTTCTCCCTCCGTTGGGTAGCGGGAGTCGGGCGTGGGATGAGCAGTTCTTC,CSVLPPLGSGSRAWDEQFF
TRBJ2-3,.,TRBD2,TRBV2,TGTGCCAGCAGAATATGGGGACTAGGCACGCAGTATTTT,CASRIWGLGTQYF
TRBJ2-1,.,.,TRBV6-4,TGTGCCAGCAGCCCCCTGGCGGGCTCCTACAATGAGCAGTTCTTC,CASSPLAGSYNEQFF
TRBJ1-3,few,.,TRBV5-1,TGCGCCAGCAGCTTGGGAAGACAGACCTCTGGAAACACCATATATTTT,CASSLGRQTSGNTIYF
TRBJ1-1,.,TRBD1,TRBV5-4,TGTGCCAGCAGCCCCCGACAGGGAGTTAGGAACACTGAAGCTTTCTTT,CASSPRQGVRNTEAFF
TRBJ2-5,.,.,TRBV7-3,TGTGCCAGCAGCCCACAGGGTTTGGCGGAGACCCAGTACTTC,CASSPQGLAETQYF
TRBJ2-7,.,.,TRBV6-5,TGTGCCAGCAGTTATTCACTAGTTGTTTACGAGCAGTACTTC,CASSYSLVVYEQYF
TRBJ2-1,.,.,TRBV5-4,TGTGCCAGCAGCTACGACAGCAATGAGCAGTTCTTC,CASSYDSNEQFF
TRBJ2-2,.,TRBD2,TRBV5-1,TGCGCCAGCAGCTTGGCTAGCGGGGCGTCGTACACCGGGGAGCTGTTTTTT,CASSLASGASYTGELFF
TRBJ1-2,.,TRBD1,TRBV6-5,TGTGCCAGCAGTTACTCTCGGACAGGAGGAGGGGATGGCTACACCTTC,CASSYSRTGGGDGYTF
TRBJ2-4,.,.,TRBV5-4,TGTGCCAGCAGCGCCGCCGTCTCAGGGGCGAACATTCAGTACTTC,CASSAAVSGANIQYF
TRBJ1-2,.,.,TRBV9,TGTGCCAGCAGCGTAGACAGAAACTATGGCTACACCTTC,CASSVDRNYGYTF
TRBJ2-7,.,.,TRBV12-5,TGTGCTAGTGGTTTGATAGGGGCCTACGAGCAGTACTTC,CASGLIGAYEQYF
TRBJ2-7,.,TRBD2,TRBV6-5,TGTGCCAGCAGTTACTCGACGCTGGCGGGAGCCTACGAGCAGTACTTC,CASSYSTLAGAYEQYF
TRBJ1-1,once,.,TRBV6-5,TGTGCCAGCAGTTACTCGATAAGCATTGAAGCTTTCTTT,CASSYSISIEAFF
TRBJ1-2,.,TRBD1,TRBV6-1,TGTGCCAGCAAAGTCGAGCAGGGGGTCTTGTTTGGCTACACCTTC,CASKVEQGVLFGYTF
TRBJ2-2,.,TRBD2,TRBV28,TGTGCCAGCAGTTTGGGGGGGACCGGGGAGCTGTTTTTT,CASSLGGTGELFF
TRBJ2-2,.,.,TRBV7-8,TGTGCCAGCAGCATCCGGGATCCCCAAATCGGGGAGCTGTTTTTT,CASSIRDPQIGELFF
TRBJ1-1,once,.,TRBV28,TGTGCCAGCAGTTTTAACAGGGTGATGAACACTGAAGCTTTCTTT,CASSFNRVMNTEAFF
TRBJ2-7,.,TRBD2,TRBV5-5,TGTGCCAGCAGCTTGGTACTAGCGGGAGTGTCCCTACCCTACGAGCAGTACTTC,CASSLVLAGVSLPYEQYF
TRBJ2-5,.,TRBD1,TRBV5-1,TGCGCCAGCAGCTTTGGCACAGGGGGCTCGGAGACCCAGTACTTC,CASSFGTGGSETQYF
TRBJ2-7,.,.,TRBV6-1,TGTGCCGCCGGCGGAAGCGGCTTGTCCTACGAGCAGTACTTC,CAAGGSGLSYEQYF
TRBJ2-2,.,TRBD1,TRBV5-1,TGCGCCAGCAGCTTGGAGGGGGCTAGAAACACCGGGGAGCTGTTTTTT,CASSLEGARNTGELFF
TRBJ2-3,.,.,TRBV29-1,TGCAGGGTGGCAGGAGGGACTAGCACAGATACGCAGTATTTT,CRVAGGTSTDTQYF
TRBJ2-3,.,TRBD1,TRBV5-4,TGTGCCAGCGCACGGACAGGGCGAGGCACAGATACGCAGTATTTT,CASARTGRGTDTQYF
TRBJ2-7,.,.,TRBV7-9,TGTGCCAGCAGCTTATCACAGCCCTACGAGCAGTACTTC,CASSLSQPYEQYF
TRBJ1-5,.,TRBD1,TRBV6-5,TGTGCCAGCAGTTCGGGACAGGCGTTGCACCAGCCCCAGCATTTT,CASSSGQALHQPQHF
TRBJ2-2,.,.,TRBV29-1,TGCAGCGTTTTCCTTGGTTCGGGAGTGGGGGCGAACACCGGGGAGCTGTTTTTT,CSVFLGSGVGANTGELFF
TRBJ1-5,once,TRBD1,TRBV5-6,TGTGCCAGCAGCCCCAAGGGACAGGGGCCTAATCAGCCCCAGCATTTT,CASSPKGQGPNQPQHF
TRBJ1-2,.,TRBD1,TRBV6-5,TGTGCCAGCAGACCACAGGGGGGAGGGTATGGCTACACCTTC,CASRPQGGGYGYTF
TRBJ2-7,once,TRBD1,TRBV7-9,TGTGCCAGCAGCTTAAGGGGACCAGGACAGGGAATCGACTACGAGCAGTACTTC,CASSLRGPGQGIDYEQYF
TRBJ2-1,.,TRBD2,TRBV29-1,TGCAGCGTTCGACTAGCTATTACGAATGAGCAGTTCTTC,CSVRLAITNEQFF
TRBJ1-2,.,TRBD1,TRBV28,TGTGCCAGCAGTTTTTTGGACAGGGCTAAAGTTAGGCATGGCTACACCTTC,CASSFLDRAKVRHGYTF
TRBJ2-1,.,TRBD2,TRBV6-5,TGTGCCAGCAGGATAGCGGGGGAGCAGTTCTTC,CASRIAGEQFF
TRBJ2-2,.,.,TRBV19,TGTGCCAGTAGTACGACACCCGTTGAAAGGGAGCTGTTTTTT,CASSTTPVERELFF
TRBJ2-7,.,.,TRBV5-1,TGCGCCAGCAGCTTGGCCGTATCGTACGAGCAGTACTTC,CASSLAVSYEQYF
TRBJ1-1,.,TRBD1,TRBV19,TGTGCCAGTAGTATAGCGGTGGACAGGGTCCAAGCTTTCTTT,CASSIAVDRVQAFF
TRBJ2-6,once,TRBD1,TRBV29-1,TGCAGCGCTTCGAGGGGACAGGGGCTATCCGCCTCTGGGGCCAACGTCCTGACTTTC,CSASRGQGLSASGANVLTF
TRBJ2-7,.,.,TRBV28,TGTGCCAGCAGCCAGCCGGGACTGGAGACCTACGAGCAGTACTTC,CASSQPGLETYEQYF
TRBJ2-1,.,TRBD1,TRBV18,TGTGCCAGCTCACCACTTTCGGCAGGGGGTAGCCGGAATGAGCAGTTCTTC,CASSPLSAGGSRNEQFF
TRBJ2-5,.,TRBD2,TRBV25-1,TGTGCCAGCAGCGGACTAGCGGGGAGTACACAAGAGACCCAGTACTTC,CASSGLAGSTQETQYF
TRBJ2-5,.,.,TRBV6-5,TGTGCCAGCAGTTACGCGGAGACCCAGTACTTC,CASSYAETQYF
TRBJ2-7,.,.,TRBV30,TGTGCCTGGATTTCTGAGGCTTTTGCGGCCTCGGACGAGCAGTACTTC,CAWISEAFAASDEQYF
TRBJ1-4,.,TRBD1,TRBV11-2,TGTGCCAGCAGCGACCCGGACAGGACAAAGGAAAAACTGTTTTTT,CASSDPDRTKEKLFF
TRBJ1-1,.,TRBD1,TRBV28,TGTGCCAGCAGTAGGTTAAGGGGGCGCAATGGAGTGTTTGAAGCTTTCTTT,CASSRLRGRNGVFEAFF